This TCR beta chain was sequenced for a study of blood T cell repertoires in COVID-19. Produced via immunoSEQ multiplex PCR; TCRdb's table is partial and in-frame only. The sample holds around 220,000 clones; roughly nine tenths are singletons and the top ten take 2.2%. Germline CDR1 is SGHRS and CDR2 is YFSETQ. The CDR3 runs to 14 residues. Trimming took 2 bases from V and 5 from J; bases not matched to a gene: 5. This receptor was taken from a woman between 50 and 59 years old with acute or convalescent COVID-19. The specimen sequenced was peripheral blood. The chain uses TRBV5-1 and TRBJ2-7; 9 bases match TRBD2. CDR3 sequence reads: CASSFLAGKNEQYF. CDR3 coding DNA: TGCGCCAGCAGCTTTCTAGCGGGGAAAAACGAGCAGTACTTC.